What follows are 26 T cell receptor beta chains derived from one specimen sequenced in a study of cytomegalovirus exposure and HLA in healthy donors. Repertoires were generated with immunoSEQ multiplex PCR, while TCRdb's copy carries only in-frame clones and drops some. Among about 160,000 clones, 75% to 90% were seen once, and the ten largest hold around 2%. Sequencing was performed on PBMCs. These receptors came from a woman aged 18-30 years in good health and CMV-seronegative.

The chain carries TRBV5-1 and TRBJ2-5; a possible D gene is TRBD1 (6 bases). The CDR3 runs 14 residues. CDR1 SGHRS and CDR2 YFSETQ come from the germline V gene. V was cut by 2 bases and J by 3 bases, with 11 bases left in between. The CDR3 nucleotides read TGCGCCAGCAGCTTCGGGCAGGGGAAAGAGACCCAGTACTTC. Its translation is CASSFGQGKETQYF.

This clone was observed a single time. The CDR3 DNA reads TGTGCCAGTAGTTTCGGGACTGCCGAGCAGTACTTC. It codes for CASSFGTAEQYF. This sequence joins TRBV19 and TRBJ2-7; D is possibly TRBD2 (6 bases). V dropped 5 bases and J dropped 6 bases, with 11 bases sitting between them. CDR1 and CDR2 from the germline V gene are LNHDA and SQIVND (reference sequence). This CDR3 has 12 amino acids.

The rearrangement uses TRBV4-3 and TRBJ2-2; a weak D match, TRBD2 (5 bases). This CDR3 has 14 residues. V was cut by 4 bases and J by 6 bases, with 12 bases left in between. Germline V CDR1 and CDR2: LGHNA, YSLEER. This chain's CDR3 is CASSPYTSAGELFF. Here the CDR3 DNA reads TGCGCCAGCAGCCCCTACACTAGTGCCGGGGAGCTGTTTTTT.

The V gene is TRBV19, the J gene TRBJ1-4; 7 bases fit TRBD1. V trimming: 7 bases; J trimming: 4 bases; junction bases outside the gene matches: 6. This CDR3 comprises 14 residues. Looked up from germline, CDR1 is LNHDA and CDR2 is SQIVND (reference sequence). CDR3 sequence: CASTGTANNEKLFF. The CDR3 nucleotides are TGTGCCAGTACTGGGACAGCAAATAATGAAAAACTGTTTTTT.

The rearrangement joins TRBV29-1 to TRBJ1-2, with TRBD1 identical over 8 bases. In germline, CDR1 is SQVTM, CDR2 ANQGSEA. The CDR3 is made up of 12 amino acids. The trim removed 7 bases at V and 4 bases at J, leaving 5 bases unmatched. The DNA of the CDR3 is TGCAGCGGGCTGGACAGGGCCTATGGCTACACCTTC. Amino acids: CSGLDRAYGYTF. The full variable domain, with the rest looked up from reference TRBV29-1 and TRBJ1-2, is SAVISQKPSRDICQRGTSLTIQCQVDSQVTMMFWYRQQPGQSLTLIATANQGSEATYESGFVIDKFPISRPNLTFSTLTVSNMSPEDSSIYLCSGLDRAYGYTFGSGTRLTVV.

CDR3 amino acids: CASSLVGQGAYNEQFF. CDR3 sequence (DNA): TGTGCCAGCAGCTTAGTGGGACAGGGGGCCTACAATGAGCAGTTCTTC. The rearrangement joins TRBV7-9 to TRBJ2-1; 11 bases align to TRBD1. With V trimmed by 1 base and J by 2 bases, 1 base remained unmatched. CDR1 is SEHNR and CDR2 is FQNEAQ in the germline V gene (reference sequence). This CDR3 spans 16 amino acids. Together with reference TRBV7-9 and TRBJ2-1, the CDR3 gives the full variable domain: DTGVSQNPRHKITKRGQNVTFRCDPISEHNRLYWYRQTLGQGPEFLTYFQNEAQLEKSRLLSDRFSAERPKGSFSTLEIQRTEQGDSAMYLCASSLVGQGAYNEQFFGPGTRLTVL.

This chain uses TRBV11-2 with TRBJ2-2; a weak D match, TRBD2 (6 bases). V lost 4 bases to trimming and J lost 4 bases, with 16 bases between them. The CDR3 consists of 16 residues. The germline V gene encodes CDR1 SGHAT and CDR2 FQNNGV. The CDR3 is CASSSPRRGATGELFF. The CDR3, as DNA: TGTGCCAGCAGCTCACCCAGGAGGGGAGCCACCGGGGAGCTGTTTTTT.

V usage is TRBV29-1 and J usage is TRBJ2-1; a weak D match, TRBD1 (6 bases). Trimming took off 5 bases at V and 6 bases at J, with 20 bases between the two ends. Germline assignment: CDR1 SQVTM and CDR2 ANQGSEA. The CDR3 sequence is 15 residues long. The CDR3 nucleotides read TGCAGCGTTAGGAGGCAGGGGCCCCACGGCAATGAGCAGTTCTTC. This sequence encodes CSVRRQGPHGNEQFF.

The DNA of the CDR3 is TGCGCCAGCAGCTTGGCAGGGAGGGGCTCCTACAATGAGCAGTTCTTC. Translating it yields CASSLAGRGSYNEQFF. V and J are TRBV5-1 and TRBJ2-1; TRBD2 matches 7 bases. V shed 0 bases, J shed 0 bases, and the junction held 3 bases outside the gene matches. Germline V CDR1 and CDR2: SGHRS, YFSETQ. The CDR3 spans 16 residues.

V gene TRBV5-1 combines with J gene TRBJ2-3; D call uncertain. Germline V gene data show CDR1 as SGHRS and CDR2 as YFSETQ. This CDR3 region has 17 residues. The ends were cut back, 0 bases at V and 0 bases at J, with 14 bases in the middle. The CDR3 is CASSLVPAGSSTDTQYF. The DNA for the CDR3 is TGCGCCAGCAGCTTGGTGCCCGCAGGATCTAGCACAGATACGCAGTATTTT.

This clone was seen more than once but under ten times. CDR3: CASTARLAGTFF. DNA of the CDR3: TGTGCCAGTACCGCCCGACTAGCGGGGACCTTCTTC. The chain joins TRBV19 to TRBJ2-1; TRBD2 aligns across 11 bases. Per the germline V gene, CDR1 is LNHDA and CDR2 is SQIVND (reference sequence). With V trimmed by 7 bases and J by 16 bases, 9 bases remained unmatched. The CDR3 loop spans 12 amino acids.

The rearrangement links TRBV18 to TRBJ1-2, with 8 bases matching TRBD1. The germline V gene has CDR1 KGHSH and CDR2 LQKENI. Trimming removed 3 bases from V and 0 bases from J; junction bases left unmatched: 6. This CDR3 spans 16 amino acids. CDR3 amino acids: CASSPSTGEANYGYTF. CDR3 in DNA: TGTGCCAGCTCACCGTCGACAGGGGAGGCTAACTATGGCTACACCTTC.

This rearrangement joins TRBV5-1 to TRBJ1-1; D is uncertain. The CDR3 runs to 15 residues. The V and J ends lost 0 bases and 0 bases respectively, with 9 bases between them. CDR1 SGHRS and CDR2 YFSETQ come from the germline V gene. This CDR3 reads CASSLGQIVNTEAFF. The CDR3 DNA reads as TGCGCCAGCAGCTTGGGTCAGATTGTGAACACTGAAGCTTTCTTT.

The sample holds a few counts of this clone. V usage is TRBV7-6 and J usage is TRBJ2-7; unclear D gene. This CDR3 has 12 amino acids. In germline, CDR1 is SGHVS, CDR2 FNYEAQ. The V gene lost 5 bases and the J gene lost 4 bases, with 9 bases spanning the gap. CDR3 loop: CASSLVPYEQYF. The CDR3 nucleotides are TGTGCCAGCAGCCTAGTTCCTTACGAGCAGTACTTC. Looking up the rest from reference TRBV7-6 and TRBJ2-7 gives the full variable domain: GAGVSQSPRYKVTKRGQDVALRCDPISGHVSLYWYRQALGQGPEFLTYFNYEAQQDKSGLPNDRFSAERPEGSISTLTIQRTEQRDSAMYRCASSLVPYEQYFGPGTRLTVT.

The CDR3 DNA is TGTGCCAGCAGCGTAGCTACTAGCGGGAACACCGGGGAGCTGTTTTTT. Its translation: CASSVATSGNTGELFF. V gene TRBV9 combines with J gene TRBJ2-2, with 8 bases fitting TRBD2. Trimming at V came to 0 bases and at J to 1 base, leaving 2 bases not matched to a gene. From germline, CDR1 is SGDLS and CDR2 YYNGEE. The CDR3 contains 16 residues.

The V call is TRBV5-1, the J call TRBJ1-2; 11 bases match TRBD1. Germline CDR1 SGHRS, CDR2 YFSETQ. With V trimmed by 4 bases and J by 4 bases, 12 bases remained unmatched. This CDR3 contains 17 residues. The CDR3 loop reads CASSTGTGGVIGYGYTF. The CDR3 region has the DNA TGCGCCAGCAGCACCGGGACAGGGGGTGTTATTGGCTATGGCTACACCTTC.

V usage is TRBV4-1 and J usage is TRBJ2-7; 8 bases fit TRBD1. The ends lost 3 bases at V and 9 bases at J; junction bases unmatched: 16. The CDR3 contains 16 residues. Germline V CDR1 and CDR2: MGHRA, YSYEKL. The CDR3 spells CASSHPRQGTYEGQYF. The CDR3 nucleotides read TGCGCCAGCAGCCATCCAAGACAGGGGACTTACGAGGGGCAGTACTTC.

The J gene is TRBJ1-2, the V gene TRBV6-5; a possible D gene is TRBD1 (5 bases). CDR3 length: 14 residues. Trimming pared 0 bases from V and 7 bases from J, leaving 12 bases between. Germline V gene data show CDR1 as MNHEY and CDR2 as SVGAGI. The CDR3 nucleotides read TGTGCCAGCAGTTACTCGTCCGGGGGTCGTGGCTACACCTTC. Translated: CASSYSSGGRGYTF.

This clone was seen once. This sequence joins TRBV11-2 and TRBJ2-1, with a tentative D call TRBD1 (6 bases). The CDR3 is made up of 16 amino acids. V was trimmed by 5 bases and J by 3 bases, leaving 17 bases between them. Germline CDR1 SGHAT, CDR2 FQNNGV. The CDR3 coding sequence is TGTGCCAGCAGCCTAAATACAGGGATTAACTACAATGAGCAGTTCTTC. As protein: CASSLNTGINYNEQFF.

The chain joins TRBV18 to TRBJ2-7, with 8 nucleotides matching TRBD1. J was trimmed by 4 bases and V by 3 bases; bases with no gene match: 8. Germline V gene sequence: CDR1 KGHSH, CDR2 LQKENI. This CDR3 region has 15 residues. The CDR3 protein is CASSPDRGGPYEQYF. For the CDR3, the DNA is TGTGCCAGCTCACCCGACAGGGGTGGCCCTTACGAGCAGTACTTC.

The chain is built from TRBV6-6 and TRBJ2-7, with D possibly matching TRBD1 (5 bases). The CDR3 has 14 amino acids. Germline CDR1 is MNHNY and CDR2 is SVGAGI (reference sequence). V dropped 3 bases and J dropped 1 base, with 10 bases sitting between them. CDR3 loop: CASSYFRVSYEQYF. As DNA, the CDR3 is TGTGCCAGCAGTTATTTCAGGGTTTCCTACGAGCAGTACTTC.

The chain's CDR3 is CASLEENTGELFF. CDR3 DNA sequence: TGTGCCAGCCTGGAGGAGAACACCGGGGAGCTGTTTTTT. The chain recombines TRBV7-8 with TRBJ2-2; perhaps TRBD2 as D (5 bases). CDR1 and CDR2 (germline): SGHVS, FQNEAQ. There are 13 residues in the CDR3. Trimming took 8 bases from V and 1 from J, leaving 8 bases between them.

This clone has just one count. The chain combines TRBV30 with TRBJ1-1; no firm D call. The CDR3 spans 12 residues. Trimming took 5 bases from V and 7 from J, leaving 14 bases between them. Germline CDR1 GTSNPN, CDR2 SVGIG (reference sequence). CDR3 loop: CAWEALTVEAFF. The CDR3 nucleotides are TGTGCCTGGGAGGCCCTGACCGTTGAAGCTTTCTTT. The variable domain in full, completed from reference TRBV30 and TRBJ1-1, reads SQTIHQWPATLVQPVGSPLSLECTVEGTSNPNLYWYRQAAGRGLQLLFYSVGIGQISSEVPQNLSASRPQDRQFILSSKKLLLSDSGFYLCAWEALTVEAFFGQGTRLTVV.

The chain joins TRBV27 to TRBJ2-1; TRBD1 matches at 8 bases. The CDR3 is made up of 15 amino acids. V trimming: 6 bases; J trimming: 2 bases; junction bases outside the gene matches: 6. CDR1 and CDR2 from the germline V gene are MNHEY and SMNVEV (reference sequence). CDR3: CASSPTGGPYNEQFF. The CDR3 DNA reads TGTGCCAGCAGCCCCACAGGGGGGCCCTACAATGAGCAGTTCTTC.

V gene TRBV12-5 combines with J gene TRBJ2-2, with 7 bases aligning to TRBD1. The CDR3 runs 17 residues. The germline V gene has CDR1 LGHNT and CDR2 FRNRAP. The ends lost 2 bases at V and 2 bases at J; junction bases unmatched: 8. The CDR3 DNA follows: TGTGCTAGTGGTTTGTTCCCAGGGGGATTTAACACCGGGGAGCTGTTTTTT. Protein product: CASGLFPGGFNTGELFF.

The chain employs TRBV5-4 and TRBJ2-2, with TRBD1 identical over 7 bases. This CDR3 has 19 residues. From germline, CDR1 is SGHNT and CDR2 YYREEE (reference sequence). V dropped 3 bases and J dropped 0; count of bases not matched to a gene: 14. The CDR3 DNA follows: TGTGCCAGCAGCTCCCCTCCGGGACAGATAACCGCGAACACCGGGGAGCTGTTTTTT. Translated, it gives CASSSPPGQITANTGELFF.